What follows describes a single T cell receptor (beta chain). This clone's antigen is unknown. One base away there is no much larger clone; base qualities are not given. The record originates from a study of blood T cell repertoires in COVID-19 (dated by TCRdb to about 2020). Concerning the study at large: Samples covering the acute and convalescent phases of COVID-19 were provided by collaborators in the United States, Italy and Spain. Where available, HLA class I and class II types were taken from metadata supplied by the sample provider and were not determined by assay-based typing. Nearly every sample came with metadata listing a de-identified subject ID, COVID-19 status, age in years and sex. The samples were drawn from two sources: the first 160 participants of the ongoing ImmuneRACE study, and fewer than 1,500 subjects contributed by 6 global collaborators. A freely available public database, intended as a resource for researchers studying the immune response to SARS-CoV-2, is where the repertoires were released. The material from the prospective study consisted of cDNA or gDNA derived from T cells, B-cell-depleted T cells, or PBMCs. Subjects who had been exposed to COVID-19, were actively infected with it, or had recovered from it provided the deeply sampled blood TCRbeta repertoires that made up the dataset.

Whole blood was collected in K2EDTA tubes by collaborating institutions according to the institutions' own protocols. For TCRbeta analysis, collaborators shipped samples as frozen whole blood, isolated PBMCs, or DNA extracted from either of those sample types. Its CDR3 holds 14 amino acids, cysteine through phenylalanine. Solely the CDR3 DNA is kept, with 42 bases framed from the first base. Looking up the germline V gene yields CDR1 SGHNT and CDR2 YENEEA. V is cut back by 6 bases and J by 5 bases, with 7 bases in the junction unmatched. TCRbeta CDR3 regions were amplified from genomic DNA using the immunoSEQ Assay, a bias-controlled multiplex PCR. In the source study's methods: The number of nucleated cells in each sample was estimated from the amplification of reference gene primers within the assay. To quantify the absolute abundance of each unique TCRbeta CDR3 rearrangement, sequence reads were collapsed and filtered. For each sample, productive Simpson clonality was calculated as the square root of Simpson's diversity index across productive rearrangements. TCRdb took this table from immuneACCESS and kept in-frame rearrangements with V and J called. Such tables lack part of the clones; where checked against another copy, unresolved V genes explain under half of the gap, and the rest is unexplained. V and J calls and clone size are those listed in that table; D and trimming were worked out from the DNA. The sample table contains 50,000 to 60,000 clones; only one count was recorded for approximately 90% of them. The ten top clones hold approximately 6.2% of the sample.

Points the paper makes about the study in general: The amount of clinical and demographic metadata varied by source and participant and was provided uncurated.

The chain links TRBV11-3 with TRBJ2-5; TRBD1 fits 9 bases in the junction. The sample comprised peripheral blood. The TCR comes from a man aged 40-49 years with acute or convalescent COVID-19. The encoded CDR3 is CASSMGQGLETQYF. The DNA reads TGTGCCAGCAGTATGGGACAGGGATTGGAGACCCAGTACTTC.